The sequence of this T cell receptor beta chain was determined in a study of T cell responses to AZD1222 COVID-19 vaccine. Here immunoSEQ multiplex PCR was the method, and the copy in TCRdb shows in-frame clones only, minus some. The table shows some 200,000 clones, with about 92% occurring only once. The germline V and J ends were trimmed by 0 bases and 7 bases, with 8 bases remaining between them. Germline-derived CDR1 and CDR2 are SGHRS and YFSETQ. The CDR3 covers 14 residues. Regarding this clone: Its specificity is not known.

Points from the study as a whole: At baseline, seropositivity was found in only 6 or 7 AZD1222 recipients. There were vaccine-associated CD4 TCRs across spike, dominant at 160-218 and 743-854. None of the repertoires were sampled until the peak T cell response had passed. Donors were chiefly white British, with a greater number of females, and clonal diversity was perhaps underestimated.

This sequence originates from an adult in good health. Sequencing was performed on peripheral blood, taken on day 0 of MenACWY control vaccination. This rearrangement joins TRBV5-1 to TRBJ1-6; a weak D match, TRBD1 (5 bases). CDR3 sequence: CASSLGGWNSPLHF. The CDR3 DNA is TGCGCCAGCAGCTTGGGGGGGTGGAATTCACCCCTCCACTTT.